This T cell receptor beta chain derives from a study of T cell responses to AZD1222 COVID-19 vaccine. General study findings and limits: Most donors were white British and more were female, and clonal diversity was possibly underestimated. Just five or six AZD1222 recipients were seropositive at baseline. There were repertoire samples only from the period after the peak T cell response.

Remarks on this clone: Antigen: not known.

The trim removed 3 bases at V and 4 bases at J, leaving 5 bases unmatched. This CDR3 has 13 amino acids. Germline loops: CDR1 GTSNPN, CDR2 SVGIG (reference sequence). Using immunoSEQ multiplex PCR, the repertoire was profiled, and TCRdb retains in-frame clones only, with some absent. The data contain around 130,000 clones, 85% to 95% of them seen just once; the ten biggest clones take up more than 4.5%. The clonotype was recovered from an adult in good health. The V call is TRBV30, the J call TRBJ1-2, with 7 positions matching TRBD1. The input for sequencing was peripheral blood, taken on day 0 of AZD1222 vaccination. The CDR3 protein is CAWSSRGGYGYTF. CDR3 bases: TGTGCCTGGAGCTCCAGGGGGGGCTATGGCTACACCTTC.